The 27 T cell receptor beta chains below come from one sample, sequenced in a study of blood T cell repertoires in COVID-19 (dated by TCRdb to between 2020 and 2021). The library was produced with the immunoSEQ multiplex PCR assay. The table comes from immuneACCESS by way of TCRdb, which keeps in-frame sequences with V and J called. Part of the clones is missing from these tables; in studies checked, under half for an unresolved V gene and the rest for unknown reasons. Recorded for this sample are about 210,000 clones; over 75% of them occurred a single time. In total, the top ten clones hold around 4.8% of the sample. Material for sequencing was peripheral blood. The receptor set was obtained from a woman between 35 and 50 years old with acute or convalescent COVID-19.

The chain uses TRBV19 and TRBJ1-4; 7 positions agree with TRBD1. Germline V gene lookup returns CDR1 LNHDA and CDR2 SQIVND (reference sequence). With 3 bases clipped from V and 8 bases from J, the junction kept 6 bases outside the gene matches. The CDR3 covers 14 residues. The CDR3: CASSMEGANEKLFF. DNA of the CDR3: TGTGCCAGTAGTATGGAGGGGGCGAACGAAAAACTGTTTTTT.

This clone was recorded only once. The V gene is TRBV6-2 or TRBV6-3, the J gene TRBJ2-7; 12 nucleotides align to TRBD2. The length of the CDR3 is 14 residues. Germline V CDR1 and CDR2: MNHEY, SVGEGT. The J segment lost 7 bases and the V segment lost 4 bases, leaving 5 bases of the junction unmatched. The CDR3 nucleotides read TGTGCCAGCAGTTCCACTAGCGGGGGGAAAGAGCAGTACGTC. Translated: CASSSTSGGKEQYV.

This clone was picked up one time. The chain has TRBV6-4 and TRBJ2-7; 11 positions match TRBD1. The CDR3 runs 15 residues. The trim removed 6 bases at V and 3 bases at J, leaving 7 bases unmatched. Germline V CDR1 and CDR2: MRHNA, SNTAGT. The CDR3 region has the DNA TGTGCCAGCAGCCCGGGACAGGGGGTCAACTACGAGCAGTACGTC. It translates to CASSPGQGVNYEQYV.

The gene calls are TRBV6-5 and TRBJ2-3; TRBD2 matches 7 bases. Germline assignment: CDR1 MNHEY and CDR2 SVGAGI. This CDR3 has 13 amino acids. V was pared by 10 bases and J by 4 bases, with 8 bases of the junction left unmatched. The CDR3 DNA follows: TGTGCCACACAGCGGGAAGAGCCAGATACGCAGTATTTT. Translation gives CATQREEPDTQYF.

With respect to this clone: The same CDR3 also results from other DNA sequences found in this sample. The chain has TRBV11-2 and TRBJ1-1; tentative D call: TRBD1 (5 bases). CDR1 SGHAT and CDR2 FQNNGV come from the germline V gene. The CDR3 sequence is 13 residues long. V shed 2 bases and J shed 1 base, with 5 bases lying between them. The CDR3 DNA sequence: TGTGCCAGCAGCTTAACAGGGAACACTGAAGCTTTCTTT. Translated, it gives CASSLTGNTEAFF. Drawing the rest from reference TRBV11-2 and TRBJ1-1, the complete variable domain is EAGVAQSPRYKIIEKRQSVAFWCNPISGHATLYWYQQILGQGPKLLIQFQNNGVVDDSQLPKDRFSAERLKGVDSTLKIQPAKLEDSAVYLCASSLTGNTEAFFGQGTRLTVV.

The gene calls are TRBV20-1 and TRBJ2-1; no reliable D call. Per germline, CDR1 DFQATT and CDR2 SNEGSKA (reference sequence). The CDR3 contains 17 residues. Trimming removed 3 bases from V and 7 bases from J, with 25 bases in between. CDR3 amino acids: CSASPPILDQPFNEQFF. In nucleotides, the CDR3 is TGCAGTGCTAGTCCCCCCATTCTAGACCAGCCCTTTAATGAGCAGTTCTTC.

With respect to this clone: The junction departs from the called germline gene at one end, perhaps through a read error. CDR3 sequence (DNA): TGTGCCAGCAGTGTGGGCCCCGGGGATTCCCCCCTCCACTTT. Translation gives CASSVGPGDSPLHF. V and J are TRBV2 and TRBJ1-6; no definite D call. Germline lookup yields CDR1 SNHLY and CDR2 FYNNEI. This CDR3 contains 14 residues.

V and J are TRBV10-3 and TRBJ1-5, with a tentative D call TRBD1 (6 bases). The CDR3 runs to 14 residues. The germline V gene has CDR1 ENHRY and CDR2 SYGVKD. V lost 6 bases and J 8 bases, leaving 17 bases between the germline ends. DNA of the CDR3: TGTGCCATCAGCGTAACAGGGTCGGTAGAGCCCCAGCATTTT. Amino acids: CAISVTGSVEPQHF.

The chain has TRBV6-1 and TRBJ1-1; D ambiguous. The CDR3 spans 17 residues. Germline V gives CDR1 MNHNS, CDR2 SASEGT. The V gene lost 2 bases and the J gene lost 0 bases, with 16 bases spanning the gap. CDR3 nucleotides: TGTGCCAGCAGTGAAATAGAATCCGAACTAATGAACACTGAAGCTTTCTTT. Translation gives CASSEIESELMNTEAFF.

The CDR3 DNA reads as TGTGCCAGCAGCCGGACAGGAGATAGCAATCAGCCCCAGCATTTT. It encodes CASSRTGDSNQPQHF. The chain has TRBV27 and TRBJ1-5; 7 bases are shared with TRBD1. The length of the CDR3 is 15 residues. With V trimmed by 6 bases and J by 0 bases, 5 bases remained unmatched. The germline V gene has CDR1 MNHEY and CDR2 SMNVEV (reference sequence).

The rearrangement joins TRBV5-8 to TRBJ2-3; TRBD1 agrees at 8 bases. The CDR3 consists of 13 residues. Germline V CDR1 and CDR2: SGHTS, YDEGEE. After removal of 5 bases from V and 6 bases from J, the junction contained 5 bases not matched to a gene. CDR3 residues: CASSRQGKDTQYF. In DNA form, the CDR3 reads TGTGCCAGCAGTCGACAGGGGAAGGATACGCAGTATTTT.

This chain connects TRBV5-4 to TRBJ2-3; D remains unclear. Trimming pared 2 bases from V and 5 bases from J, leaving 12 bases between. Germline CDR1 is SGHNT and CDR2 is YYREEE (reference sequence). This CDR3 has 14 residues. The CDR3 here is CASSLVPEVDTQYF. CDR3 in DNA: TGTGCCAGCAGCTTAGTCCCCGAGGTAGATACGCAGTATTTT.

CDR3 sequence: CASGLRQGTEAFF. CDR3 in DNA: TGTGCTAGTGGCCTCCGACAGGGCACTGAAGCTTTCTTT. The rearrangement uses TRBV12-5 and TRBJ1-1; 7 positions match TRBD1. The CDR3 extends over 13 amino acids. The V segment lost 6 bases and the J segment 4 bases; nucleotides outside the gene matches: 5. Germline V lookup: CDR1 LGHNT, CDR2 FRNRAP.

V usage is TRBV19 and J usage is TRBJ1-5, with 8 bases matching TRBD1. The CDR3 has 16 amino acids. CDR1 is LNHDA, CDR2 SQIVND, per germline (reference sequence). The trim removed 6 bases at V and 5 bases at J, leaving 12 bases unmatched. Written as DNA, the CDR3 is TGTGCCAGTAGGGGACAGGCGCTGGCAACGCATCAGCCCCAGCATTTT. Amino acid sequence: CASRGQALATHQPQHF.

As for this clone: This sample includes further DNA sequences coding for the same CDR3. The chain uses TRBV27 and TRBJ1-2, with D possibly being TRBD1 (5 bases). Germline V gene sequence: CDR1 MNHEY, CDR2 SMNVEV (reference sequence). The CDR3 is made up of 13 amino acids. The V and J ends lost 2 bases and 5 bases respectively, with 9 bases between them. This CDR3 is CASSLGGGYGYTF. Written as DNA, the CDR3 is TGTGCCAGCAGTTTAGGGGGGGGGTATGGCTACACCTTC.

The genes are TRBV2 and TRBJ2-7, with TRBD1 identical over 8 bases. Germline values: CDR1 SNHLY, CDR2 FYNNEI. The CDR3 is made up of 12 amino acids. V was pared by 6 bases and J by 6 bases, with 4 bases of the junction left unmatched. CDR3 amino acids: CASRPTGGEQYV. CDR3 sequence (DNA): TGTGCCAGCAGACCCACAGGGGGCGAGCAGTACGTC.

This chain connects TRBV10-3 to TRBJ1-5; D is possibly TRBD1 (6 bases). The CDR3 totals 14 residues. Germline V lookup: CDR1 ENHRY, CDR2 SYGVKD. V lost 10 bases and J 4 bases, leaving 17 bases between the germline ends. The CDR3 DNA sequence: TGTGCCACACGAGGGGGAACCCTTAATCAGCCCCAGCATTTT. Its translation is CATRGGTLNQPQHF.

This sequence joins TRBV5-1 and TRBJ1-2; D is uncertain. V lost 2 bases to trimming and J lost 4 bases, with 9 bases between them. The CDR3 covers 13 residues. CDR1 SGHRS and CDR2 YFSETQ come from the germline V gene. CDR3 protein: CASSFREGYGYTF. CDR3 nucleotide sequence: TGCGCCAGCAGCTTTAGGGAGGGCTATGGCTACACCTTC.

This sequence joins TRBV4-1 and TRBJ2-3; 11 nucleotides line up with TRBD2. CDR1 and CDR2 (germline): MGHRA, YSYEKL. The ends lost 1 base at V and 5 bases at J; junction bases unmatched: 5. The CDR3 is 16 residues long. Written as DNA, the CDR3 is TGCGCCAGCAGCCAAGTGCCTAGCGGGGGGTTAGATACGCAGTATTTT. This translates into CASSQVPSGGLDTQYF.

This clone was found a few times. The V and J genes are TRBV27 and TRBJ1-2; TRBD1 might be the D (6 bases). V was pared by 0 bases and J by 7 bases, with 18 bases between. Germline lookup yields CDR1 MNHEY and CDR2 SMNVEV (reference sequence). This CDR3 has 16 amino acids. CDR3 nucleotides: TGTGCCAGCAGTTTATCGGGGGTTCGGGGGGCAGGTGGCTACACCTTC. This translates into CASSLSGVRGAGGYTF.

V gene TRBV2 combines with J gene TRBJ1-2; TRBD1 matches at 10 bases. Germline V lookup: CDR1 SNHLY, CDR2 FYNNEI. J gave up 8 bases and V 6 bases, and 9 bases lay outside the gene matches. This CDR3 has 14 residues. In DNA form, the CDR3 reads TGTGCCAGCAGCACCGGGACAGGGGTGGAGGGCTACACCTTC. It translates to CASSTGTGVEGYTF.

This clone was seen just once. This sequence joins TRBV6-5 and TRBJ1-5; possibly TRBD1 for D (6 bases). Germline-derived CDR1 and CDR2 are MNHEY and SVGAGI. The ends were cut back, 6 bases at V and 12 bases at J, with 24 bases in the middle. This CDR3 comprises 15 residues. The CDR3 sequence is CASRQRRGAKEGQHF. The CDR3 DNA is TGTGCCAGCAGACAACGGCGGGGGGCTAAAGAGGGCCAGCATTTT.

This clone came up once. The chain joins TRBV19 to TRBJ1-4; weak D call: TRBD1 (6 bases). From germline, CDR1 is LNHDA and CDR2 SQIVND (reference sequence). The CDR3 loop spans 14 amino acids. Deletions cut 3 bases from V and 7 bases from J, with 12 bases between. The CDR3 coding sequence is TGTGCCAGTAGTATGAGGACAGCAGGTGAAAAACTGTTTTTT. Protein: CASSMRTAGEKLFF.

The rearrangement joins TRBV3-1 (or the pseudogene TRBV3-2) to TRBJ1-1; tentatively, D is TRBD1 (6 bases). The CDR3 runs 16 residues. V was shortened by 8 bases and J by 1 base, with 20 bases between the two germline ends. The germline V gene has CDR1 LGHDT and CDR2 YNNKEL (reference sequence). The CDR3 sequence is CASGSAGGAANTEAFF. For the CDR3, the DNA is TGTGCCAGCGGATCCGCCGGGGGGGCGGCGAACACTGAAGCTTTCTTT.

V and J are TRBV5-4 and TRBJ1-2, with 8 bases lining up with TRBD1. This CDR3 contains 15 residues. Germline CDR1 SGHNT, CDR2 YYREEE (reference sequence). Trimming removed 3 bases from V and 7 bases from J; junction bases left unmatched: 11. The CDR3 region is CASSSQGAVLGGYTF. The DNA for the CDR3 is TGTGCCAGCAGCTCCCAGGGGGCTGTGTTGGGTGGCTACACCTTC.

The chain joins TRBV15 to TRBJ1-5, with D perhaps TRBD1 (5 bases). The CDR3 is 14 residues long. V dropped 1 base and J dropped 6 bases, with 10 bases sitting between them. Germline values: CDR1 LNHNV, CDR2 YYDKDF (reference sequence). CDR3 loop: CATSRVSGSQPQHF. The CDR3 nucleotides are TGTGCCACCAGCAGAGTCTCAGGGTCTCAGCCCCAGCATTTT.

This sequence joins TRBV11-2 and TRBJ1-2; 8 bases match TRBD1. After removal of 5 bases from V and 6 bases from J, the junction contained 5 bases not matched to a gene. CDR1 and CDR2 from the germline V gene are SGHAT and FQNNGV. This CDR3 is 13 amino acids long. The CDR3 DNA reads as TGTGCCAGCAGCGCCGGGACAGGCGATGGCTACACCTTC. It encodes CASSAGTGDGYTF.